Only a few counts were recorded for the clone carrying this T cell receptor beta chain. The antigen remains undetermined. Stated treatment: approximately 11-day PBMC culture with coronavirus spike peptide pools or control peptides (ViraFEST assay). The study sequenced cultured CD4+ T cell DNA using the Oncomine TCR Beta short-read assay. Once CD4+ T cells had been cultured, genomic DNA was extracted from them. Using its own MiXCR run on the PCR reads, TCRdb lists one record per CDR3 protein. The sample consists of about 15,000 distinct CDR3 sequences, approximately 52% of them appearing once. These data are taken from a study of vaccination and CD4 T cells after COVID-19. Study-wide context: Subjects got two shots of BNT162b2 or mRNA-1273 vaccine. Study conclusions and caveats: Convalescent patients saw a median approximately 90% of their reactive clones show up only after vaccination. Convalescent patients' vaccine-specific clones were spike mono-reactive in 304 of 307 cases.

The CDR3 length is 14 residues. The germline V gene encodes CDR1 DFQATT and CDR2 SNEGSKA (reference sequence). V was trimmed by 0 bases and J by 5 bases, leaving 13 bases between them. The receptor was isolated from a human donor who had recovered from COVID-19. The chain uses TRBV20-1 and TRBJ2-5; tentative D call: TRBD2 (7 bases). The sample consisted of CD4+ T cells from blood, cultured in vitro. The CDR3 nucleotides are TGCAGTGCTAGAGATGGGGGGGCACAGGAGACCCAGTACTTC. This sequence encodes CSARDGGAQETQYF.